Each of the 30 T cell receptor beta chains below was sequenced from the same sample in a study of T cells in Graves' hyperthyroidism and ophthalmopathy. Researchers amplified the TCR beta CDR3 regions from RNA transcripts. The HTBI primer set was used in a first-round RT-PCR of the TCR CDR3. TCRdb redid the calling of the multiplex PCR reads with MiXCR, one entry per CDR3 protein. The table has about 480,000 distinct CDR3 sequences, around a fifth seen once. What was sequenced was blood. The receptors here all came from a woman aged 70-85 years with Graves' ophthalmopathy.

The CDR3 DNA sequence: TGTGCCAGCAGCGAGGGACAGGGGAACACCGGGGAGCTGTTTTTT. Residues: CASSEGQGNTGELFF. The rearrangement links TRBV9 to TRBJ2-2, with 9 bases fitting TRBD1. Trimming cost V 3 bases and J 1 base; bases outside gene matches: 1. The CDR3 is 15 amino acids. The germline CDR1 and CDR2 sequences are SGDLS and YYNGEE.

Only a few counts were recorded for this clonotype. V gene TRBV12-3 or TRBV12-4 combines with J gene TRBJ2-1, with D hard to call. Deletions cut 2 bases from V and 7 bases from J, with 12 bases between. The CDR3 runs 14 residues. CDR3 protein: CASSLTLVRNEQFF. The CDR3 DNA reads as TGTGCCAGCAGTTTAACGCTAGTAAGAAATGAGCAGTTCTTC.

The rearrangement uses TRBV19 and TRBJ2-1, with D perhaps assigned TRBD1 or TRBD2 (7 bases each). Germline V gene sequence: CDR1 LNHDA, CDR2 SQIVND (reference sequence). CDR3 size: 12 residues. The V gene lost 6 bases and the J gene lost 11 bases, with 14 bases spanning the gap. CDR3 loop: CASRPQGGQQFF. Here the CDR3 DNA reads TGTGCCAGTAGGCCCCAGGGGGGGCAGCAGTTCTTC.

The gene calls are TRBV6-1 and TRBJ1-2, with 11 bases that match TRBD1. The CDR3 covers 13 residues. The V gene's germline CDR1 is MNHNS and CDR2 SASEGT. V shed 7 bases, J shed 4 bases, and the junction held 2 bases outside the gene matches. The CDR3 loop is CASKGQGGYGYTF. The CDR3 DNA follows: TGTGCCAGCAAGGGACAGGGGGGCTATGGCTACACCTTC.

The J gene is TRBJ2-1, the V gene TRBV12-5; maybe TRBD1 (6 bases). The CDR3 has 13 amino acids. The germline CDR1 and CDR2 sequences are LGHNT and FRNRAP. V lost 5 bases to trimming and J lost 9 bases, with 14 bases between them. CDR3 bases: TGTGCTAGTGGTCGCGAAACAGGGTTTGAGCAGTTCTTC. This sequence encodes CASGRETGFEQFF.

This clonotype turned up a few times. The rearrangement links TRBV12-3 or TRBV12-4 to TRBJ2-5; 9 bases are shared with TRBD2. The V segment lost 6 bases and the J segment 5 bases; nucleotides outside the gene matches: 7. The CDR3 consists of 14 residues. The CDR3 region has the DNA TGTGCCAGCAGCCCGCGGGAGGGCCTCGAGACCCAGTACTTC. Residues: CASSPREGLETQYF.

The rearrangement joins TRBV19 to TRBJ1-6; D is uncertain. Deletions cut 6 bases from V and 5 bases from J, with 11 bases between. CDR1 and CDR2 (germline): LNHDA, SQIVND (reference sequence). The CDR3 runs 14 residues. Written as DNA, the CDR3 is TGTGCCAGTAGCGGGCTCGGGGATAATTCACCCCTCCACTTT. Residues: CASSGLGDNSPLHF.

This clonotype has more than one count but fewer than ten. The rearrangement uses TRBV11-1 and TRBJ2-7; 10 bases agree with TRBD2. This CDR3 comprises 13 residues. The germline V gene encodes CDR1 SGHAT and CDR2 FQDESV (reference sequence). The J segment lost 9 bases and the V segment lost 6 bases, leaving 8 bases of the junction unmatched. This CDR3 reads CASRPTSGDGQYF. For the CDR3, the DNA is TGTGCCAGCAGGCCTACTAGCGGGGACGGGCAGTACTTC.

The sample holds one count of this clonotype. This rearrangement joins TRBV15 to TRBJ2-7; TRBD2 matches 10 bases. Germline CDR1 LNHNV, CDR2 YYDKDF (reference sequence). This CDR3 has 14 residues. Losses at the gene ends were 4 bases for V and 3 bases for J; bases not matched to a gene: 3. CDR3 region: CATSMSSGSYEQYF. CDR3 DNA sequence: TGTGCCACCAGCATGTCTAGCGGGAGCTACGAGCAGTACTTC.

This clonotype was counted between two and nine times. The chain joins TRBV7-6 to TRBJ2-5, with 9 bases matching TRBD1. There are 13 residues in the CDR3. CDR1 is SGHVS, CDR2 FNYEAQ, per germline. Trimming cost V 6 bases and J 11 bases; bases outside gene matches: 10. The CDR3 protein is CASSLGQGFNQYF. The CDR3 nucleotides are TGTGCCAGCAGTTTGGGACAGGGATTTAATCAGTACTTC.

This clonotype was observed a handful of times. The chain uses TRBV6-2 or TRBV6-3 and TRBJ1-1; tentative D call: TRBD1 (5 bases). The V and J ends lost 6 bases and 11 bases respectively, with 16 bases between them. This CDR3 has 12 residues. Germline CDR1 reads MNHEY; CDR2 reads SVGEGT. The CDR3 region is CASRPPTGLAFF. In nucleotides, the CDR3 is TGTGCCAGCAGACCCCCAACAGGACTTGCTTTCTTT.

This clonotype was seen only a few times. The chain uses TRBV2 and TRBJ1-1, with 7 positions matching TRBD1. Per the germline V gene, CDR1 is SNHLY and CDR2 is FYNNEI. This CDR3 spans 11 amino acids. V was clipped by 7 bases and J by 10 bases; unmatched bases: 6. CDR3 in DNA: TGTGCCAGCACCACAGACAGGGCAGCTTTCTTT. It codes for CASTTDRAAFF.

This clonotype was counted a few times. V usage is TRBV7-3 and J usage is TRBJ2-2, with 7 positions matching TRBD2. V was pared by 5 bases and J by 7 bases, with 13 bases of the junction left unmatched. The germline V gene has CDR1 SGHTA and CDR2 FQGTGA. This CDR3 region has 16 residues. The CDR3 is CASSPRRRESSGELFF. Here the CDR3 DNA reads TGTGCCAGCAGCCCGAGAAGGCGGGAGAGTAGCGGGGAGCTGTTTTTT. Full variable domain (missing parts from reference TRBV7-3 and TRBJ2-2): GAGVSQTPSNKVTEKGKYVELRCDPISGHTALYWYRQSLGQGPEFLIYFQGTGAADDSGLPNDRFFAVRPEGSVSTLKIQRTERGDSAVYLCASSPRRRESSGELFFGEGSRLTVL.

Regarding this clonotype: A much bigger clone sits one base away, suggesting this may be a read error. V gene TRBV10-3 combines with J gene TRBJ1-1; D is possibly TRBD1 (6 bases). CDR3 length equals 14 residues. Germline CDR1 ENHRY, CDR2 SYGVKD. V dropped 6 bases and J dropped 6 bases, with 17 bases sitting between them. The DNA for the CDR3 is TGTGCCATCAGGAAGCGGACGGACAGCGCTGAAGCTTTCTTT. This gives the protein CAIRKRTDSAEAFF.

In this sample, this clonotype turned up a few times. The gene calls are TRBV28 and TRBJ2-1; 7 bases are a match to TRBD2. Per the germline V gene, CDR1 is MDHEN and CDR2 is SYDVKM. The CDR3 loop spans 13 amino acids. The V gene end was trimmed by 5 bases and the J gene end by 8 bases; junction bases not matched to a gene: 6. CDR3 protein: CASSPARGDEQFF. The CDR3 DNA follows: TGTGCCAGCAGTCCGGCCCGGGGGGATGAGCAGTTCTTC.

In this sample, this clonotype turned up a few times. The gene calls are TRBV6-2 or TRBV6-3 and TRBJ2-4; 7 bases line up with TRBD1. This CDR3 spans 17 amino acids. J was trimmed by 0 bases and V by 6 bases; bases with no gene match: 11. Germline V lookup: CDR1 MNHEY, CDR2 SVGEGT. Written as DNA, the CDR3 is TGTGCCAGCAGCAGCGGACAGGCAATACTAGCCAAAAACATTCAGTACTTC. As protein: CASSSGQAILAKNIQYF.

Ten or more counts support this clonotype. The CDR3 DNA follows: TGTGCCAGCAGCAAGACTACTAACTATGGCTACACCTTC. This translates into CASSKTTNYGYTF. The rearrangement joins TRBV7-9 to TRBJ1-2; D call uncertain. Germline V gene lookup returns CDR1 SEHNR and CDR2 FQNEAQ (reference sequence). Trimming pared 5 bases from V and 0 bases from J, leaving 7 bases between. The CDR3 contains 13 residues.

This clonotype was detected many times. The V and J genes are TRBV11-2 and TRBJ2-3; 13 positions match TRBD2. There are 15 residues in the CDR3. Germline CDR1 SGHAT, CDR2 FQNNGV. J lost 4 bases, V lost 4 bases, and 2 bases had no gene match. CDR3 nucleotide sequence: TGTGCCAGCAGCTACGGACTAGCGGGGGCAGATACGCAGTATTTT. Translating gives CASSYGLAGADTQYF.

The J gene is TRBJ2-5, the V gene TRBV30, with D maybe TRBD2 (6 bases). Trimming pared 7 bases from V and 7 bases from J, leaving 13 bases between. This CDR3 has 11 residues. Per germline, CDR1 GTSNPN and CDR2 SVGIG (reference sequence). CDR3 sequence: CALTGVGTQYF. The CDR3 nucleotides read TGTGCCTTAACGGGGGTTGGGACCCAGTACTTC. Filled out from reference TRBV30 and TRBJ2-5, the complete variable domain reads SQTIHQWPATLVQPVGSPLSLECTVEGTSNPNLYWYRQAAGRGLQLLFYSVGIGQISSEVPQNLSASRPQDRQFILSSKKLLLSDSGFYLCALTGVGTQYFGPGTRLLVL.

This clonotype was detected a few times. This chain connects TRBV3-1 to TRBJ2-1, with TRBD2 matching over 7 bases. The junction had 6 bases not matched to a gene; V was cut back by 1 base and J by 9 bases. This CDR3 contains 14 residues. Looked up from germline, CDR1 is LGHDT and CDR2 is YNNKEL (reference sequence). In nucleotides, the CDR3 is TGTGCCAGCAGCCAAGTCGGGGCTAGCGGTGAGCAGTTCTTC. This gives the protein CASSQVGASGEQFF.

This clonotype appeared a few times. This chain joins TRBV5-1 and TRBJ2-3; D is uncertain. Trimming cost V 5 bases and J 0 bases, with 10 bases left between them. The CDR3 loop spans 14 amino acids. Germline V gene sequence: CDR1 SGHRS, CDR2 YFSETQ. The CDR3 nucleotides are TGCGCCAGCAGATCAATGCATAGCACAGATACGCAGTATTTT. Amino acid sequence: CASRSMHSTDTQYF.

This clonotype was counted only a few times. The chain employs TRBV25-1 and TRBJ2-5; D gene ambiguous. The CDR3 extends over 15 amino acids. Trimming shortened V by 0 bases and J by 1 base, and 9 bases separated the two germline ends. CDR1 is MGHDK, CDR2 SYGVNS, per germline. CDR3 sequence (DNA): TGTGCCAGCAGTGAATACTATAACGGCCAAGAGACCCAGTACTTC. It codes for CASSEYYNGQETQYF. The full variable domain, with the rest looked up from reference TRBV25-1 and TRBJ2-5, is EADIYQTPRYLVIGTGKKITLECSQTMGHDKMYWYQQDPGMELHLIHYSYGVNSTEKGDLSSESTVSRIRTEHFPLTLESARPSHTSQYLCASSEYYNGQETQYFGPGTRLLVL.

With respect to this clonotype: This sequence may be a read error, since a much larger clone differs from it by one base. The rearrangement links TRBV12-3 or TRBV12-4 to TRBJ2-5, with D unclear. This CDR3 has 13 amino acids. The chain's CDR3 is CASSLKGQETQHF. The CDR3 DNA reads as TGTGCCAGCAGTTTAAAGGGTCAAGAGACCCAGCACTTC.

There are a few counts of this clonotype. The CDR3 coding sequence is TGTGCCAGCACCACGGGGGTGGGGGGCGAGACCCAGTACTTC. It specifies CASTTGVGGETQYF. The chain recombines TRBV28 with TRBJ2-5; D tentatively reads TRBD1 or TRBD2 (6 bases each). CDR3 length equals 14 residues. Germline V CDR1 and CDR2: MDHEN, SYDVKM. Trimming took off 7 bases at V and 5 bases at J, with 17 bases between the two ends.

A note on this clonotype: One junction end disagrees with the germline gene, perhaps due to a read error. This chain joins TRBV12-3 or TRBV12-4 and TRBJ2-2; tentative D call: TRBD2 (6 bases). This CDR3 contains 15 residues. CDR3 residues: CASSFGLVLGGKLFF. DNA of the CDR3: TGTGCCAGCAGTTTTGGGCTCGTTCTAGGCGGGAAGCTGTTTTTT.

As DNA, the CDR3 is TGTGCCAGCAGGAACCTAAGGGGCTCTGGAAACACCATATATTTT. It yields the protein CASRNLRGSGNTIYF. V gene TRBV6-1 combines with J gene TRBJ1-3; D may be TRBD1 (5 bases). CDR3 length equals 15 residues. Germline V gene lookup returns CDR1 MNHNS and CDR2 SASEGT. V was shortened by 6 bases and J by 0 bases, with 12 bases between the two germline ends.

This clonotype was counted at least ten times. V usage is TRBV6-5 and J usage is TRBJ1-2, with 7 nucleotides matching TRBD1. CDR3 length: 15 residues. With 0 bases clipped from V and 2 bases from J, the junction kept 3 bases outside the gene matches. Per the germline V gene, CDR1 is MNHEY and CDR2 is SVGAGI. The DNA of the CDR3 is TGTGCCAGCAGTTACTCAGCGACAGGGAACTATGGCTACACCTTC. Amino acids: CASSYSATGNYGYTF.

This clonotype was detected ten times or more. V usage is TRBV6-1 and J usage is TRBJ1-5, with TRBD1 matching over 10 bases. Germline CDR1 is MNHNS and CDR2 is SASEGT. V lost 6 bases to trimming and J lost 3 bases; unmatched junction nucleotides: 5. The CDR3 spans 15 residues. CDR3 sequence: CASRTTGGNNQPQHF. CDR3 DNA: TGTGCCAGCAGAACGACAGGGGGCAACAATCAGCCCCAGCATTTT.

This chain connects TRBV6-1 to TRBJ2-1; 10 nucleotides match TRBD2. The CDR3 consists of 15 residues. CDR1 and CDR2 (germline): MNHNS, SASEGT. J was trimmed by 7 bases and V by 6 bases; bases with no gene match: 9. CDR3: CASSPPSGRGNEQFF. The CDR3 region has the DNA TGTGCCAGCAGCCCGCCTAGCGGGAGAGGAAATGAGCAGTTCTTC.

The rearrangement links TRBV9 to TRBJ2-3; D might be TRBD2 (7 bases). V was shortened by 4 bases and J by 1 base, with 13 bases between the two germline ends. Germline loops: CDR1 SGDLS, CDR2 YYNGEE. The CDR3 is 15 residues long. CDR3 sequence: CASSLEGGRTDTQYF. As DNA, the CDR3 is TGTGCCAGCAGCCTCGAGGGGGGGCGCACAGATACGCAGTATTTT.